This T cell receptor beta chain was identified during a study of CD8+CD57+ T cells in acquired aplastic anemia. Background on the study: Across the sorted CD4+ and CD8+ cells, DNA amounts averaged about 3.1 ug.

Study results and caveats: Controls and patients did not differ significantly in CD8+ Simpson's diversity. Researchers report that twenty-nine CD8+ CDR3 sequences appeared in both patients and controls.

Comment on this clonotype: Its antigen is not identified.

According to the study, genomic DNA was the template for TCR beta VDJ and CDR3 profiling. TCRdb re-analysed the reads in MiXCR, keeping a single row per CDR3 protein. The sample lists hundreds of thousands of distinct CDR3 sequences, 45% to 65% seen once, with 7% to 9% in the top ten. Germline lookup yields CDR1 LNHDA and CDR2 SQIVND (reference sequence). V was shortened by 7 bases and J by 5 bases, with 14 bases between the two germline ends. The CDR3 is 13 amino acids. The sample consisted of sorted CD4+, CD8+, or CD8+CD57+ T cells (not recorded which) from PBMCs. This clonotype was sampled from a human donor with severe aplastic anemia or a healthy control (not recorded which). This chain links TRBV19 with TRBJ2-5; TRBD2 is a possible D gene (5 bases). The CDR3 region has the DNA TGTGCCAGTAAGAGGGCTGGTGGGGAGACCCAGTACTTC. Its translation: CASKRAGGETQYF.